Below, 18 T cell receptor beta chains from the same sample are listed, as sequenced in a study of blood T cell repertoires in COVID-19 (dated by TCRdb to the early 2020s). The library was prepared using the immunoSEQ multiplex PCR assay. TCRdb took over this immuneACCESS table, retaining in-frame rearrangements with V and J assigned. Such tables are incomplete; in checked studies, under half of the missing clones stem from an unresolved V gene, and the remainder is unexplained. Within this sample are about 68,000 clones, with 80% to 95% of them counted one time only. Clones ranked in the top ten supply under 0.65% of the sample. The sample was peripheral blood. These receptor sequences come from a man over 45 with COVID-19, enrolled during active disease.

This rearrangement joins TRBV11-1 to TRBJ2-7; 11 bases are shared with TRBD2. Germline assignment: CDR1 SGHAT and CDR2 FQDESV (reference sequence). This CDR3 is built from 16 residues. V shed 5 bases, J shed 6 bases, and the junction held 12 bases outside the gene matches. The DNA of the CDR3 is TGTGCCAGCAGCGATCCGACTAGCGGGATGGGCGGCGAGCAGTACTTC. Translated, it gives CASSDPTSGMGGEQYF.

The chain has TRBV6-5 and TRBJ2-1, with 8 positions matching TRBD2. Germline V gene data show CDR1 as MNHEY and CDR2 as SVGAGI. The junction had 4 bases not matched to a gene; V was cut back by 2 bases and J by 7 bases. The length of the CDR3 is 14 residues. CDR3 sequence reads: CASSYREGMNEQFF. The CDR3 DNA follows: TGTGCCAGCAGTTACCGGGAGGGCATGAATGAGCAGTTCTTC.

The chain uses TRBV5-1 and TRBJ2-7; 7 bases map to TRBD2. Trimming cost V 0 bases and J 3 bases; bases outside gene matches: 9. The CDR3 is 16 residues long. CDR1 and CDR2 (germline): SGHRS, YFSETQ. The CDR3 DNA sequence: TGCGCCAGCAGCTTGGGGGCGGCGGGAGAGGGCTACGAGCAGTACTTC. Amino acids: CASSLGAAGEGYEQYF.

CDR3 DNA: TGTGCCAGCAGCCAATTCCCCGACGAGCAGTACTTC. Protein: CASSQFPDEQYF. The rearrangement joins TRBV14 to TRBJ2-7; no reliable D call. In germline, CDR1 is SGHDN, CDR2 FVKESK. This CDR3 has 12 amino acids. The V gene lost 2 bases and the J gene lost 5 bases, with 7 bases spanning the gap. Full variable domain (missing parts from reference TRBV14 and TRBJ2-7): EAGVTQFPSHSVIEKGQTVTLRCDPISGHDNLYWYRRVMGKEIKFLLHFVKESKQDESGMPNNRFLAERTGGTYSTLKVQPAELEDSGVYFCASSQFPDEQYFGPGTRLTVT.

CDR3 coding DNA: TGCGCCAGCAGCCAAGGACAGGGAAACGAAAAACTGTTTTTT. This sequence encodes CASSQGQGNEKLFF. V gene TRBV4-1 combines with J gene TRBJ1-4; 7 positions agree with TRBD1. The CDR3 totals 14 residues. After removal of 1 base from V and 8 bases from J, the junction contained 4 bases not matched to a gene. Germline CDR1 is MGHRA and CDR2 is YSYEKL.

The rearrangement links TRBV6-5 to TRBJ2-7, with TRBD2 matching over 9 bases. CDR1 is MNHEY, CDR2 SVGAGI, per germline. J gave up 4 bases and V 0 bases, and 4 bases lay outside the gene matches. There are 15 residues in the CDR3. Here the CDR3 reads CASSYSSGSQYEQYF. The CDR3 DNA reads TGTGCCAGCAGTTACTCTAGCGGGAGTCAATACGAGCAGTACTTC.

This chain links TRBV5-5 with TRBJ2-3; D is undetermined. The CDR3 consists of 14 residues. Germline loops: CDR1 SGHKS, CDR2 YYEKEE (reference sequence). V gave up 0 bases and J gave up 1 base, with 6 bases separating them. CDR3 region: CASSLGRRTDTQYF. CDR3 DNA: TGTGCCAGCAGCTTGGGGCGGCGCACAGATACGCAGTATTTT. The full variable domain, with the rest looked up from reference TRBV5-5 and TRBJ2-3, is DAGVTQSPTHLIKTRGQQVTLRCSPISGHKSVSWYQQVLGQGPQFIFQYYEKEERGRGNFPDRFSARQFPNYSSELNVNALLLGDSALYLCASSLGRRTDTQYFGPGTRLTVL.

The V and J genes are TRBV4-1 and TRBJ2-3; a weak D match, TRBD2 (6 bases). The CDR3 sequence is 15 residues long. The V gene lost 0 bases and the J gene lost 6 bases, with 13 bases spanning the gap. The V gene's germline CDR1 is MGHRA and CDR2 YSYEKL. The CDR3 DNA reads TGCGCCAGCAGCCAAGAAGGAGGGTTCGGGGATACGCAGTATTTT. Residues: CASSQEGGFGDTQYF.

J is TRBJ2-5 and V is TRBV7-2, with TRBD2 matching 7 bases. Trimming cost V 5 bases and J 2 bases; bases outside gene matches: 11. The CDR3 is 16 residues long. Germline CDR1 SGHTA, CDR2 FQGNSA. The CDR3 DNA reads as TGTGCCAGCAGCCCACTGGGGGGGTGGGATCAAGAGACCCAGTACTTC. Its protein product is CASSPLGGWDQETQYF.

The genes are TRBV10-3 and TRBJ1-3; D is ambiguous. Deletions cut 3 bases from V and 1 base from J, with 4 bases between. The CDR3 is 13 amino acids. CDR1 ENHRY and CDR2 SYGVKD come from the germline V gene. Here the CDR3 DNA reads TGTGCCATCAGTGACTCTTCTGGAAACACCATATATTTT. It codes for CAISDSSGNTIYF.

This clone was seen only a few times. CDR3 in amino acids: CASNLIGTGGVFF. CDR3 DNA sequence: TGTGCCAGTAATCTCATCGGGACAGGGGGCGTTTTCTTT. The chain joins TRBV19 to TRBJ1-1; 12 bases are a match to TRBD1. Per the germline V gene, CDR1 is LNHDA and CDR2 is SQIVND (reference sequence). This CDR3 contains 13 residues. The J segment lost 13 bases and the V segment lost 7 bases, leaving 10 bases of the junction unmatched. The full variable domain, in which reference TRBV19 and TRBJ1-1 provide the parts outside the CDR3, is DGGITQSPKYLFRKEGQNVTLSCEQNLNHDAMYWYRQDPGQGLRLIYYSQIVNDFQKGDIAEGYSVSREKKESFPLTVTSAQKNPTAFYLCASNLIGTGGVFFGQGTRLTVV.

The chain has TRBV7-8 and TRBJ2-2, with D possibly TRBD1 on 5 matching bases. V lost 1 base to trimming and J lost 4 bases, with 19 bases between them. The CDR3 consists of 18 residues. Germline assignment: CDR1 SGHVS and CDR2 FQNEAQ. The CDR3 loop reads CASSLEAGPPLGTGELFF. The CDR3 bases are TGTGCCAGCAGCTTAGAGGCAGGGCCCCCGTTGGGCACCGGGGAGCTGTTTTTT.

The V gene is TRBV19, the J gene TRBJ1-1; D remains unclear. CDR3 length: 13 residues. CDR1 and CDR2 from the germline V gene are LNHDA and SQIVND (reference sequence). Trimming stripped 5 bases from V and 1 base from J, with 8 bases between. CDR3 nucleotides: TGTGCCAGTAGTCCCACACAGAACACTGAAGCTTTCTTT. Protein product: CASSPTQNTEAFF.

The chain recombines TRBV28 with TRBJ1-4, with D possibly matching TRBD1 (6 bases). CDR3 size: 16 residues. From germline, CDR1 is MDHEN and CDR2 SYDVKM. The V gene lost 5 bases and the J gene lost 0 bases, with 13 bases spanning the gap. As DNA, the CDR3 is TGTGCCAGCAGTCCGGACAGATCGACAACTAATGAAAAACTGTTTTTT. Translating it yields CASSPDRSTTNEKLFF.

V and J are TRBV5-1 and TRBJ2-3; D may be TRBD1 (8 bases). CDR3 size: 18 residues. The germline V gene has CDR1 SGHRS and CDR2 YFSETQ. V lost 0 bases and J 2 bases, leaving 19 bases between the germline ends. This CDR3 reads CASSLAKREGQATDTQYF. The CDR3 bases are TGCGCCAGCAGCTTGGCCAAAAGGGAGGGACAGGCCACAGATACGCAGTATTTT.

The V call is TRBV7-2, the J call TRBJ2-1, with 14 bases identical to TRBD2. The V and J ends lost 1 base and 4 bases, in that order; junction bases with no gene match: 6. The CDR3 sequence is 18 residues long. Germline lookup yields CDR1 SGHTA and CDR2 FQGNSA. The CDR3 DNA follows: TGTGCCAGCAGCTTAGAGGGGACTAGCGGGAGATTTTACAATGAGCAGTTCTTC. Its translation is CASSLEGTSGRFYNEQFF.

The chain employs TRBV9 and TRBJ2-3, with D possibly being TRBD1 (6 bases). CDR3 length: 15 amino acids. Trimming pared 0 bases from V and 2 bases from J, leaving 10 bases between. Germline V gene data show CDR1 as SGDLS and CDR2 as YYNGEE. In DNA form, the CDR3 reads TGTGCCAGCAGCGTAGTGGGGGCCTACACAGATACGCAGTATTTT. It is translated as CASSVVGAYTDTQYF.

This chain uses TRBV11-2 with TRBJ1-4, with D perhaps matching TRBD1 (5 bases). Germline values: CDR1 SGHAT, CDR2 FQNNGV. V was trimmed by 1 base and J by 7 bases, leaving 10 bases between them. The CDR3 runs to 14 residues. The CDR3 sequence: CASSLGQGAEKLFF. In nucleotides, the CDR3 is TGTGCCAGCAGCTTAGGTCAAGGGGCTGAAAAACTGTTTTTT.